This TCR beta chain is from a study of cytomegalovirus exposure and HLA in healthy donors (dated by TCRdb to between 2016 and 2019). About the study as a whole: An earlier analysis of several hundred of the donors reported 250 to 300 Gb of sequence data and around 110 million unique TCR beta sequences from roughly 200 million T cells. Approximately 300 gigabases of sequencing data and around 90 million unique TCR sequences made up an early release that covered approximately 620 HLA-typed donors. Of the 350 to 450 genotyped donors, 81% fell in the genetic ancestry cluster associated with self-reported Caucasian donors. The study was designed to test whether signatures of past pathogen exposure could be identified by cataloging public T cell receptors. The T cell repertoires of 700 or so subjects were profiled by immunosequencing and related to cytomegalovirus serostatus. In addition to the first cohort of around 670 subjects, a separate validation cohort of 100 to 150 different subjects was used. To predict cytomegalovirus infection status, the study combined high-throughput TCR immunosequencing, statistical association of individual TCRs with disease status, and machine learning. A later analysis re-examined previously published TCR beta repertoires from hundreds of donors and added high-resolution HLA genotyping to investigate patterns of TCR occurrence. The later analysis used no new phenotypic data to find candidate immune exposures, relying instead on TCR beta sequences and their occurrence across donors. In an earlier analysis of roughly 540 of the donors, high-throughput TCR beta sequencing was used to judge whether each TCR beta V gene segment behaved as functional or pseudogenic. Donor age, sex, ethnicity and CMV serostatus were collected together with the repertoire data. Genome-wide SNP genotypes for about 65% of the roughly 670 donors were used in a later genetic analysis, which treated that subset as a discovery cohort. All discovery cohort repertoires had been generated on a single sequencing platform. Class I and class II HLA loci were covered by the typing at four-digit resolution. Typing coverage varied by locus: roughly 620-640 donors for A, B, C, DRB1 and DQB1; around 560 for DQA1; nearly 610 for DPA1; under 490 for DPB1. Several DR-DQ haplotypes were handled as single units for association and clustering because linkage in the cohort was strong. On average, roughly 200,000 unique TCR beta nucleotide sequences were sequenced per donor among a few hundred genotyped donors of the cohort, with roughly a sixth of those sequences being non-productive. Study-wide findings and limitations: A total of 150 to 200 TCR beta chains were listed by the study as associated with cytomegalovirus. A later analysis found that most CMV-associated TCR beta chains appeared HLA-restricted, with HLA associations seemingly driven largely by CMV exposure. Linkage disequilibrium might explain the correlated functional status among segregating V segments, but an unknown experimental factor could not be excluded. Roughly uniform sequencing depth across donors was assumed in presence/absence analyses, although this assumption may not hold. In a later analysis, HLA-associated TCR beta chains showed more clonal expansion and lower generation probabilities than non-associated chains that were equally common. Because HLA typing was unavailable for some donors at each locus, only the typed subset was used in association tests. In a later analysis, some 17,000 TCR beta sequences were associated with specific HLA alleles at a false discovery rate of 0.05. In both the original and validation cohorts, the classifier was reported to diagnose cytomegalovirus status with high specificity and sensitivity. A few of the identified cytomegalovirus-associated TCR beta chains were confirmed in vitro to be specific for cytomegalovirus antigens. A cluster of highly shared sequence variants was judged likely to be a technical artifact of the sequencing pipeline. For the cohort, immune exposure information was limited to CMV serostatus. A further reported finding was that TCR beta sequences accurately predicted the HLA-A and HLA-B alleles for most subjects in the first cohort. Some IMGT-functional V segments, including TRBV6-2 and TRBV6-3, could not be distinguished by the 87-base-pair reads and were therefore excluded. Several of the top co-occurrence clusters appeared to be linked to parvovirus B19, influenza, CMV and Epstein-Barr virus, according to a later analysis. While some public TCRs were present in many individuals, most TCR sequences turned up only very rarely across donors. In a later analysis, TCR association rates were found to vary across HLA loci, with the most associated TCRs seen for DRB1 alleles and the fewest for HLA-C alleles. In a later genetic analysis, a missense DCLRE1C variant was associated with V-gene and J-gene trimming of TCR beta chains, and the association was replicated in an independent cohort. Compared with the approximately 720-donor mean, donors in an Asian-associated ancestry cluster had fewer N-insertions in productive TCRs, according to a later genetic analysis. Only TCR beta chains were sequenced in this cohort, and the absence of alpha or paired-chain data limited detectable features. Because counts were too low, 15 to 20 rarely observed V segments, including chromosome 9 orphons, were excluded from the earlier analysis of about 500 of the donors. In an earlier analysis of some 500 of the donors, most TCR beta V segments were observed in productive rearrangements about 87% or about 30% of the time, broadly matching IMGT annotations. When HLA alleles, especially DR and DQ, strongly co-occurred, attributing TCR associations to individual alleles was difficult. It was suggested by the authors that the approach could potentially be generalized to other disease states and immunological phenotypes.

To note about this clone: The clone's antigen remains unknown.

Unmatched junction bases come to 4, with V trimmed by 5 bases and J by 3 bases. Spanning cysteine to phenylalanine, the CDR3 consists of 16 amino acids. Just CDR3 DNA is preserved here, 48 bases in frame from base 1. Looking up the germline V gene (reference sequence) yields CDR1 SEHNR and CDR2 FQNEAQ. Library generation was performed with the immunoSEQ multiplex PCR assay. The multiplex PCR relied on a mix of 60 forward primers for TCR Vbeta segments and 13 reverse primers for TCR Jbeta segments. Amplification of the CDR3 region of rearranged TCR beta genes was performed with a multiplex PCR assay on genomic DNA. On the Illumina HiSeq System, the amplified TCR beta libraries were sequenced as 87-base-pair reads. The authors processed their data as follows. A later analysis tallied roughly 80 million unique TCR beta chains across the approximately 670 repertoires, and 10 million to 11 million of those chains were shared by two or more donors. A nearest-neighbor algorithm error-corrected the raw reads and collapsed the reads into unique sequences, merging closely related sequences to remove PCR and sequencing errors. V, D and J gene segments were assigned by aligning CDR3 sequences to IMGT reference sequences. For a sequence to be retained, a match of at least six nucleotides to both a V gene segment and a J gene segment was required. Rearrangements were called productive when the CDR3 lacked stop codons and stayed in frame with V and J; all others were non-productive. Following IMGT convention, CDR3 was defined as the stretch from the second conserved V-encoded cysteine up to the conserved J-encoded phenylalanine. The earlier analysis of 500 to 750 of the donors excluded any sequence lacking an unambiguous match to a single V gene segment. An earlier analysis of a few hundred of the donors classified V segments as functional when productive rearrangements were above 56.7% and as segregating when the standard deviation between donors was above 5%. To diagnose cytomegalovirus status from the catalog of TCR beta chain sequences, a statistical classification framework was built. In a later analysis, V and J genes were assigned by comparing TCR nucleotide sequences against IMGT/GENE-DB human TR gene sequences. The TCRdist pipeline was used in a later analysis to assign CDR3 sequences and most-parsimonious VDJ recombination scenarios. A later analysis defined each TCR beta chain by its CDR3 amino acid sequence plus V-gene family, and excluded reads lacking a unique V-gene family. As a way to deal with suspected cross-contamination and a sequencing artifact, a later analysis dropped approximately 590 nucleotide sequences that were highly shared and had low generation probability. For each public chain, a later analysis derived a clonal expansion index from normalized ranks of inferred template counts within each repertoire. A later analysis computed generation probabilities with a VDJ recombination model fitted to out-of-frame rearrangements, and checked the results against IGoR. In a later analysis, TCR-TCR, TCR-HLA and TCR-CMV co-occurrence was scored with hypergeometric tests, and a repertoire-size bias correction was applied to TCR pairs. A later analysis estimated false discovery rates by permuting HLA or CMV assignments 20 times. In a later analysis, co-occurring TCRs were grouped using DBSCAN, with TCRdist sequence similarity added in when clustering inside HLA-allele-positive subsets. Repertoires with fewer than 30,000 or more than 120,000 public chains were left out of co-occurrence clustering, as were about 5 repertoires with anomalous nucleotide sharing. Not all clones reach the TCRdb copy of this immuneACCESS table, which keeps in-frame sequences only. Checked studies attribute under half of the gap to unresolved V genes and leave the rest unexplained. Clone size and the V and J calls come from that table; the DNA yielded D and trimming. The sample table records around 140,000 clones. The top ten constitute 0.8% to 1% of the sample.

The cohort was made up of about 610 healthy bone marrow donors. Cohort members were all nominally healthy when sampled, although unrecorded immune exposures were likely present. The donor was CMV seronegative and belonged to the group of 352 seronegative cohort members. Each donor provided a peripheral blood sample, and peripheral blood mononuclear cells were used for TCR beta sequencing. Genomic DNA was extracted from the blood cell samples with the Qiagen DNeasy Blood Extraction Kit. This chain is built from TRBV7-9 and TRBJ2-1; TRBD2 fits 13 bases in the junction. Sample: PBMCs. This TCR was recovered from a male donor in good health and CMV-seronegative. The CDR3 sequence is CASSLGLAGLYNEQFF. The DNA reads TGTGCCAGCAGCCTGGGACTAGCGGGACTCTACAATGAGCAGTTCTTC.